This passage covers 23 T cell receptor beta chains from one sample sequenced in a study of molecular identifiers for immune sequencing clone quantification. From the PCR reads, TCRdb called clonotypes with MiXCR, one entry per CDR3 protein. In the table there are some 320,000 distinct CDR3 sequences, roughly 23% of which are singletons. The sequenced sample was naive CD8+ T cells from blood, with Jurkat cell RNA spiked in. Subset here: FACS-sorted CD8+CD4-CCR7+CD45RA+ naive T cells. The origin of the receptors is a human donor in good health. Some libraries in this study had Jurkat cell RNA spiked in.

V and J are TRBV5-8 and TRBJ2-3; TRBD1 or TRBD2 may be the D gene (5 bases each). CDR3 size: 16 residues. In germline, CDR1 is SGHTS, CDR2 YDEGEE. V was pared by 2 bases and J by 0 bases, with 13 bases between. CDR3 nucleotides: TGTGCCAGCAGCTTTCAGGGAGACTTTAGCACAGATACGCAGTATTTT. The encoded protein is CASSFQGDFSTDTQYF.

This clonotype was counted ten times or more. V is TRBV20-1 and J is TRBJ2-5, with TRBD1 matching over 11 bases. Germline CDR1 is DFQATT and CDR2 is SNEGSKA (reference sequence). CDR3 size: 17 residues. Trimming took 1 base from V and 8 from J; bases not matched to a gene: 15. The CDR3 DNA sequence: TGCAGTGCTAGAGGCTTCAGGACAGGGGGCTACACAGCCACCCAGTACTTC. Translation gives CSARGFRTGGYTATQYF.

As for this clonotype: This could be a read error, since a much larger clone is one nucleotide away. V gene TRBV20-1 combines with J gene TRBJ2-7, with 8 bases aligning to TRBD2. Germline CDR1 reads DFQATT; CDR2 reads SNEGSKA (reference sequence). CDR3 length: 13 amino acids. The DNA of the CDR3 is TGCAGTGCTAGAAGCGGGAGTGTCTACGAGCAGCACTTC. Residues: CSARSGSVYEQHF.

This clonotype was seen just once. One end of the junction fails to match germline, which may point to a read error. This sequence joins TRBV29-1 and TRBJ2-1; perhaps TRBD2 as D (6 bases). The CDR3 loop spans 14 amino acids. CDR1 and CDR2 from the germline V gene are SQVTM and ANQGSEA. The CDR3 DNA reads TGCAGCGCCCTAGGACTAACCTCCTACAATGAGCAGCTCTTC. This gives the protein CSALGLTSYNEQLF.

The chain recombines TRBV7-9 with TRBJ1-6, with D unresolved. Trimming shortened V by 2 bases and J by 11 bases, and 16 bases separated the two germline ends. From germline, CDR1 is SEHNR and CDR2 FQNEAQ (reference sequence). This CDR3 contains 15 residues. CDR3 sequence: CASSLLVSKGAPLHF. CDR3 nucleotides: TGTGCCAGCAGCTTACTTGTCTCAAAGGGAGCACCCCTCCACTTT.

The chain combines TRBV11-2 with TRBJ2-3, with 9 bases identical to TRBD2. Germline loops: CDR1 SGHAT, CDR2 FQNNGV. V lost 6 bases and J lost 7; bases outside the gene matches: 23. The CDR3 covers 19 residues. The CDR3 DNA reads as TGTGCCAGCAGTTCAAATAGCGGGAGCGGGGTTCGATCTGTACATACGCAGTATTTT. This encodes CASSSNSGSGVRSVHTQYF.

Concerning this clonotype: This clone may be a read error of a much larger clone one base away. The chain uses TRBV13 and TRBJ2-3, with 8 positions matching TRBD1. The ends lost 5 bases at V and 1 base at J; junction bases unmatched: 5. There are 15 residues in the CDR3. Germline V gene sequence: CDR1 PRHDT, CDR2 FYEKMQ (reference sequence). CDR3 sequence: CASSGRDRRTDTQYF. In DNA, the CDR3 is TGTGCCAGCAGCGGCCGGGACAGGCGCACAGATACGCAGTATTTT. Full variable domain (rest looked up from reference TRBV13 and TRBJ2-3): AAGVIQSPRHLIKEKRETATLKCYPIPRHDTVYWYQQGPGQDPQFLISFYEKMQSDKGSIPDRFSAQQFSDYHSELNMSSLELGDSALYFCASSGRDRRTDTQYFGPGTRLTVL.

The sample holds many counts of this clonotype. V gene TRBV6-5 combines with J gene TRBJ2-5; 7 bases line up with TRBD2. With V trimmed by 6 bases and J by 4 bases, 8 bases remained unmatched. The CDR3 length is 14 residues. The germline V gene encodes CDR1 MNHEY and CDR2 SVGAGI. The CDR3 here is CASSQIAGPETQYF. CDR3 bases: TGTGCCAGCAGCCAAATAGCGGGTCCAGAGACCCAGTACTTC.

Points on this clonotype: The junction does not match germline at one end; this may be a read error. The rearrangement links TRBV9 to TRBJ1-1; tentative D call: TRBD1 (6 bases). The CDR3 runs to 14 residues. CDR1 and CDR2 from the germline V gene are SGDLS and YYNGEE. The CDR3 is CASSPGGGPTGAFF. The CDR3 DNA reads TGTGCCAGCAGCCCAGGAGGGGGGCCCACTGGAGCTTTCTTT.

This clonotype was seen only once. Since a much larger clone is just one base distant, this may be a read error. The gene calls are TRBV27 and TRBJ1-2; D is possibly TRBD1 (5 bases). Germline V gene sequence: CDR1 MNHEY, CDR2 SMNVEV (reference sequence). The CDR3 length is 13 residues. The CDR3 here is CASSFGQGGGHTF. CDR3 in DNA: TGTGCCAGCAGTTTTGGGCAGGGAGGTGGCCACACCTTC.

Concerning this clonotype: This may stem from a read error, because a much larger clone lies one nucleotide away. The gene calls are TRBV4-3 and TRBJ2-1, with D unresolved. CDR1 is LGHNA and CDR2 is YSLEER in the germline V gene. The V and J ends lost 1 base and 4 bases respectively, with 11 bases between them. The CDR3 length is 15 residues. This CDR3 reads CASSQAGSLYNEQFF. The CDR3 DNA reads as TGCGCCAGCAGCCAAGCCGGCTCCCTATACAATGAGCAGTTCTTC.

This clonotype was counted at least ten times. V and J are TRBV19 and TRBJ2-3; D call uncertain. CDR1 and CDR2 from the germline V gene are LNHDA and SQIVND (reference sequence). V was pared by 6 bases and J by 0 bases, with 13 bases between. The CDR3 covers 15 residues. Here the CDR3 DNA reads TGTGCCAGTAGGATAAACGGACGGAGCACAGATACGCAGTATTTT. Protein sequence: CASRINGRSTDTQYF.

This clonotype is a singleton in its sample. This may be a read error, as it is one base from a much larger clone. V usage is TRBV29-1 and J usage is TRBJ2-7; no definite D call. The CDR3 contains 15 residues. CDR1 is SQVTM and CDR2 is ANQGSEA in the germline V gene. The CDR3 DNA reads as TGCAGCGTTGAAGACTGGGTCGATGAAGCCTACGAGCAGCACTTC. It specifies CSVEDWVDEAYEQHF.

At least ten counts were recorded for this clonotype. The chain couples TRBV29-1 to TRBJ2-7, with a weak D call TRBD2 (6 bases). The germline V gene has CDR1 SQVTM and CDR2 ANQGSEA. V was clipped by 2 bases and J by 4 bases, with 12 bases between them. The CDR3 is 13 amino acids. Here the CDR3 DNA reads TGCAGCGTTGAATGGTCTGCGGGGTACGAGCAGTACTTC. It yields the protein CSVEWSAGYEQYF.

Turning to this clonotype: A read error may account for a junction end that differs from germline. The chain employs TRBV4-3 and TRBJ2-2, with a weak D call TRBD1 (6 bases). The length of the CDR3 is 17 residues. Germline values: CDR1 LGHNA, CDR2 YSLEER. The CDR3 DNA sequence: TGCGCCAGCAGCCCCCAGGCCCACAGGGCGAACACCGGGGAGCTGCTTTTT. As protein: CASSPQAHRANTGELLF.

This clonotype was seen more than once but under ten times. The chain employs TRBV7-9 and TRBJ2-1; 10 bases map to TRBD2. Germline V lookup: CDR1 SEHNR, CDR2 FQNEAQ (reference sequence). The CDR3 contains 15 residues. V was pared by 6 bases and J by 5 bases, with 7 bases of the junction left unmatched. CDR3 sequence reads: CASRPGTSANNEQFF. CDR3 bases: TGTGCCAGCAGACCCGGGACTAGCGCCAACAATGAGCAGTTCTTC.

Only a few counts were recorded for this clonotype. This chain joins TRBV7-6 and TRBJ2-3, with unresolved D. Germline CDR1 is SGHVS and CDR2 is FNYEAQ. CDR3 length equals 15 residues. V was cut by 1 base and J by 2 bases, with 10 bases left in between. Written as DNA, the CDR3 is TGTGCCAGCAGCTTAGATTGGGCCACCACAGATACGCAGTATTTT. Protein product: CASSLDWATTDTQYF.

This clonotype was recorded a few times. This is likely a read error, given that the CDR3 carries no conserved phenylalanine or tryptophan at its end. V and J are TRBV6-2 or TRBV6-3 and TRBJ1-5, with D possibly being TRBD1 (5 bases). The CDR3 is made up of 14 amino acids. V lost 6 bases and J lost 2, with 11 bases in between. Germline V gene data show CDR1 as MNHEY and CDR2 as SVGEGT. The chain's CDR3 is CASRAGLGNQPQHL. The CDR3 bases are TGTGCCAGCAGGGCAGGGCTAGGCAATCAGCCCCAGCATCTT.

This clonotype came up a few times. J is TRBJ1-1 and V is TRBV4-3, with D hard to call. Trimming removed 8 bases at V and 4 bases at J, with 14 bases between. CDR3 length: 13 amino acids. Germline V gene sequence: CDR1 LGHNA, CDR2 YSLEER. CDR3 nucleotides: TGCGCCAGCTGCCCTTTTATAGGCACTGAAGCTTTCTTT. As protein: CASCPFIGTEAFF.

This clonotype was observed many times. The chain combines TRBV12-3 or TRBV12-4 with TRBJ1-1; D is uncertain. The CDR3 has 12 amino acids. With 7 bases removed from V and 6 bases from J, the gap between germline ends came to 12 bases. CDR3: CASNLGNAEAFF. In DNA form, the CDR3 reads TGTGCCAGCAATTTGGGGAATGCTGAAGCTTTCTTT.

The chain recombines TRBV11-3 with TRBJ2-6; 9 bases map to TRBD1. The junction had 9 bases not matched to a gene; V was cut back by 5 bases and J by 4 bases. Germline CDR1 and CDR2: SGHNT and YENEEA. This CDR3 has 17 amino acids. The CDR3 DNA sequence: TGTGCCAGCAGCCCAGGGGACAGGGTGAGCGGGGCCAACGTCCTGACTTTC. It is translated as CASSPGDRVSGANVLTF.

Turning to this clonotype: This sequence may be a read error, since a much larger clone differs from it by one base. The rearrangement joins TRBV28 to TRBJ1-5; tentative D call: TRBD1 (5 bases). There are 15 residues in the CDR3. Germline V lookup: CDR1 MDHEN, CDR2 SYDVKM. The chain's CDR3 is CASGFTGRRNQPQHF. The DNA of the CDR3 is TGTGCCAGCGGTTTTACAGGTCGACGAAATCAGCCCCAGCATTTT.

This clonotype was observed at least ten times. The V call is TRBV7-9, the J call TRBJ2-2; D ambiguous. This CDR3 comprises 14 residues. Germline-derived CDR1 and CDR2 are SEHNR and FQNEAQ (reference sequence). V was shortened by 0 bases and J by 5 bases, with 7 bases between the two germline ends. The CDR3 spells CASSLAAATGELFF. CDR3 in DNA: TGTGCCAGCAGCTTAGCGGCTGCAACCGGGGAGCTGTTTTTT. Looking up the rest from reference TRBV7-9 and TRBJ2-2 gives the full variable domain: DTGVSQNPRHKITKRGQNVTFRCDPISEHNRLYWYRQTLGQGPEFLTYFQNEAQLEKSRLLSDRFSAERPKGSFSTLEIQRTEQGDSAMYLCASSLAAATGELFFGEGSRLTVL.